The 4 T cell receptor beta chains in this list originate from one sample, sequenced in a study of blood T cell repertoires in COVID-19 (dated by TCRdb to 2018 to 2020). Library preparation was by the immunoSEQ multiplex PCR assay. As stored in TCRdb, this immuneACCESS dataset retains in-frame rearrangements with V and J assigned. A fraction of the clones does not appear; measured against another copy, unresolved V genes explain less than half of the discrepancy, and the remainder lacks a known reason. Recorded for this sample are more than 95,000 clones; roughly 87% of them occurred a single time. The top ten clones comprise about 6.9% of the sample. The sample was peripheral blood. The receptor source for this set is a man older than 75 with active or convalescent COVID-19.

This rearrangement joins TRBV19 to TRBJ2-4; 8 bases match TRBD1. The CDR3 length is 15 residues. Germline V gene lookup returns CDR1 LNHDA and CDR2 SQIVND (reference sequence). The J segment lost 9 bases and the V segment lost 4 bases, leaving 11 bases of the junction unmatched. CDR3: CASSTQGALTVIQYF. CDR3 sequence (DNA): TGTGCCAGTAGTACCCAGGGGGCGCTTACCGTCATTCAGTACTTC. Full variable domain (remainder filled in from reference TRBV19 and TRBJ2-4): DGGITQSPKYLFRKEGQNVTLSCEQNLNHDAMYWYRQDPGQGLRLIYYSQIVNDFQKGDIAEGYSVSREKKESFPLTVTSAQKNPTAFYLCASSTQGALTVIQYFGAGTRLSVL.

The chain joins TRBV6-5 to TRBJ1-1; D might be TRBD1 (5 bases). This CDR3 has 13 residues. Germline V CDR1 and CDR2: MNHEY, SVGAGI. The V and J ends lost 6 bases and 6 bases respectively, with 14 bases between them. CDR3: CASRAGGVSEAFF. Here the CDR3 DNA reads TGTGCCAGCAGGGCCGGGGGGGTGTCTGAAGCTTTCTTT.

The rearrangement joins TRBV10-3 to TRBJ1-5; D not resolved. The CDR3 is 14 residues long. V lost 5 bases to trimming and J lost 0 bases, with 8 bases between them. Germline-derived CDR1 and CDR2 are ENHRY and SYGVKD. The CDR3 DNA reads TGTGCCATCAGTCGCCAGAATAGCAATCAGCCCCAGCATTTT. Its protein product is CAISRQNSNQPQHF.

V gene TRBV7-2 combines with J gene TRBJ2-3, with D perhaps matching TRBD1 (6 bases). V was shortened by 8 bases and J by 2 bases, with 17 bases between the two germline ends. The length of the CDR3 is 15 residues. CDR1 and CDR2 from the germline V gene are SGHTA and FQGNSA. This CDR3 reads CASRKDRTNTDTQYF. The CDR3 DNA reads as TGTGCCAGCCGAAAAGACAGGACGAACACAGATACGCAGTATTTT.